The clone carrying this TCR beta chain was detected many times. Its antigen is unidentified. TCR beta CDR3 regions were amplified from RNA transcripts. The study used the HTBI primer set for a first-round RT-PCR of the TCR CDR3. From the multiplex PCR reads, TCRdb called clonotypes with MiXCR, one entry per CDR3 protein. The sample carries fewer than 700,000 distinct CDR3 sequences, approximately 17% recorded once. CDR3 size: 13 residues. Germline V lookup: CDR1 KGHSH, CDR2 LQKENI. V shed 1 base and J shed 1 base, with 4 bases lying between them. The data originate from a study of T cells in Graves' hyperthyroidism and ophthalmopathy. General study results and limits: A model of 13 V-J features distinguished ophthalmopathy from stable hyperthyroidism.

The rearrangement links TRBV18 to TRBJ1-1; no clear D. The source material was blood. This sequence originates from a young woman with Graves' ophthalmopathy. The CDR3 nucleotides read TGTGCCAGCTCACCACACGAGAACACTGAAGCTTTCTTT. This sequence encodes CASSPHENTEAFF.